This paragraph reports one TCR beta chain. The data belong to a study of blood T cell repertoires in COVID-19. About the research overall: In each case, the material was cDNA or gDNA derived from T cells, B-cell-depleted T cells, or PBMCs.

V was clipped by 3 bases and J by 0 bases, with 12 bases between them. The germline V gene has CDR1 SGHAT and CDR2 FQNNGV. This CDR3 has 15 amino acids. The protocol was immunoSEQ multiplex PCR, while the TCRdb copy is restricted to in-frame clones and leaves out a portion. The table lists some 110,000 clones, roughly 80% of them singletons. The receptor comes from a man in his 70s with acute or convalescent COVID-19. Sequencing used peripheral blood. The chain couples TRBV11-2 to TRBJ2-7; D is uncertain. Here the CDR3 reads CASSFLRRSSYEQYF. The CDR3 DNA sequence: TGTGCCAGCAGCTTCCTCCGGCGGAGCTCCTACGAGCAGTACTTC.